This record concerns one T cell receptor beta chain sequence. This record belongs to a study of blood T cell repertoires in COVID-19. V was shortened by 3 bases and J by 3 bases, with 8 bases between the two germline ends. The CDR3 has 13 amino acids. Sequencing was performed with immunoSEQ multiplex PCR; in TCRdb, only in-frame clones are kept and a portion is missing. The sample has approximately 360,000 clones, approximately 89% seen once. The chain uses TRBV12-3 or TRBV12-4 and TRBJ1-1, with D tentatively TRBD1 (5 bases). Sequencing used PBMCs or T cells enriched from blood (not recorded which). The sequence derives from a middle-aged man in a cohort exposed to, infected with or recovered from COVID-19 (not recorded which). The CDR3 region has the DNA TGTGCCAGCAGTTTTTTAGGGGACACTGAAGCTTTCTTT. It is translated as CASSFLGDTEAFF.